The T cell receptor beta chain described here comes from a study of regulatory T cells in long-lasting Graves disease. Points from the study as a whole: Sharing of public clonotypes was greater in persistent patients (more than 2,500) than in new patients (more than 900).

HTBI primers from iRepertoire and Arm-PCR of CDR3 regions yielded the TCR beta libraries. Study processing details: Across the samples, identification revealed 55 to 80 TRBV and 15 or so TRBJ segments. TCRdb ran MiXCR on the multiplex PCR reads and lists one entry per CDR3 protein. TCRdb, not the original authors, processed these V and J calls. The sample has roughly 500,000 distinct CDR3 sequences, roughly 13% seen once. The time point here: newly diagnosed GD, antithyroid drugs for less than 3 months. Generation of the TCR library employed RNA extracted from PBMCs. The guidelines of the American Thyroid Association were the basis for diagnosing Graves' disease. This clonotype was picked up many times. Antigen: not known. One junction end does not reproduce the germline sequence, and a read error may be involved. The CDR3 is made up of 14 amino acids. Per the germline V gene, CDR1 is MNHEY and CDR2 is SMNVEV (reference sequence).

This sample was shared with a second study, whose subject was T cells in Graves' hyperthyroidism and ophthalmopathy. That source notes: Among clonotypes expanded in thyroid above 0.001, most were also found in blood.

Sequencing was performed on peripheral blood mononuclear cells (PBMCs), taken at new diagnosis, from a patient treated with antithyroid drugs. The chain has TRBV27 and TRBJ2-7, with TRBD1 matching over 8 bases. The origin of this receptor is a man aged 30-40 years with Graves disease. CDR3 in amino acids: CASSLTGVSYEQYF. The CDR3, as DNA: TGCGCCAGCAGCTTGACAGGGGTTTCCTACGAGCAGTACTTC.